Below, one TCR beta chain is given with its context. The antigen is undetermined. The read is 3 residues too short to cover the CDR3 end, so that end is filled in from the germline J gene. MY09/MY11 PCR detected cervical HPV DNA; dot-blot assigned genotypes. Profiled with immunoSEQ multiplex PCR; TCRdb holds only in-frame clones, not every one. The ten most abundant clones cover 12% of a sample with roughly 22,000 clones. This sample was taken from a study of T cells in women clearing cervical HPV infection. The study, taken as a whole, reports: CIN3+ cases had significantly higher TCR richness than controls; evenness did not differ.

This CDR3 region has 19 residues. Unmatched junction bases numbered 17, after V lost 2 bases and J lost 2 bases. Germline V gene sequence: CDR1 KGHSH, CDR2 LQKENI. The origin of this receptor is a woman aged 18-69 years with a cervical HPV16 infection that either progressed to CIN3+ or cleared (not recorded which). This chain joins TRBV18 and TRBJ2-7; TRBD2 matches at 8 bases. Specimen: blood buffy coat. The sequenced CDR3 bases are TGTGCCAGCTCACCAGGGATAGGGCTAGCGGGCAGGTTTACCTACGAG. Residues: CASSPGIGLAGRFTYE. The entire CDR3 sequence reads CASSPGIGLAGRFTYEQYF.